The rows below give T cell receptor beta chains drawn from one sample of a study of T-cell reconstitution after alpha-beta-depleted transplantation in children. TCRdb called the PCR reads again in MiXCR, with one record for every CDR3 protein. This table holds roughly 500,000 distinct CDR3 sequences, about 17% found once. This material consisted of PBMCs from the stem cell graft donor, taken from the stem cell graft. These receptors came from a human donor who donated a stem cell graft to a child with acute lymphoblastic leukemia. The CDR3 runs from the conserved cysteine through the conserved F or W. The D gene is left open where the match is weak. Clone size is stated in some rows and not others, as once, few, many or a class when expanded.

J gene,D gene,V gene,clone size,CDR3 DNA,CDR3 protein
TRBJ1-1,TRBD1,TRBV12-3/TRBV12-4,NA,TGTGCCAGCAGTTTCGGACAGGGCGGTGGGTTCATGAACACTGAAGCTTTCTTT,CASSFGQGGGFMNTEAFF
TRBJ2-1,TRBD1,TRBV24-1,NA,TGTGCCACCAGTGACCTCGGACAGGGGGACTCGGCTGAGCAGTTCTTC,CATSDLGQGDSAEQFF
TRBJ2-3,NA,TRBV3-1,few,TGTGCCAGCACCCGTCGACGTGGGTTTGCAGATACGCAGTATTTT,CASTRRRGFADTQYF
TRBJ2-1,NA,TRBV24-1,NA,TGTGCCACCAGTGAACGGTCCACGATAGCAGAGCAGTTCTTC,CATSERSTIAEQFF
TRBJ1-5,TRBD1,TRBV20-1,NA,TGCAGTCCCGCCCGGGACAGGGAAAATCAGCCCCAGCATTTT,CSPARDRENQPQHF
TRBJ1-1,NA,TRBV5-6,few,TGTGCCAGCAGTCCCGGACTGTTGAACACTGAAGCTTTCTTT,CASSPGLLNTEAFF
TRBJ2-3,NA,TRBV5-1,few,TGCGCCAGCAGCTCGGGGACGGGCTACACAGATACGCAGTATTTT,CASSSGTGYTDTQYF
TRBJ2-7,TRBD2,TRBV12-3/TRBV12-4,few,TGTGCCAGCAGACATAGCGGGAACTCCCCCTACGAGCAGTACTTC,CASRHSGNSPYEQYF
TRBJ2-2,TRBD1,TRBV6-1,NA,TGTGCCAGCAGTGCCGGGACAGGGGTAATCACCGGGGAGCTGTTTTTT,CASSAGTGVITGELFF
TRBJ1-1,NA,TRBV4-1,few,TGCGCCAGCAGCCAAGATCGCCAGGGAGGAACTGAAGCTTTCTTT,CASSQDRQGGTEAFF
TRBJ1-5,NA,TRBV14,once,TGTGCCAGCAGCCGGGAGGGGTACGGGCCCCAGCATTTT,CASSREGYGPQHF
TRBJ1-3,NA,TRBV6-2/TRBV6-3,few,TGTGCCAGCAGATTACCCATTTACGGGACTGGCAGCTCTGGAAACACCATATATTTT,CASRLPIYGTGSSGNTIYF
TRBJ2-5,TRBD2,TRBV5-1,NA,TGCGCCAGCAGCCAAACTAGCGCCCAAGAGACCCAGTACTTC,CASSQTSAQETQYF
TRBJ2-5,NA,TRBV20-1,many,TGCAGTGCCGTTGACTGGAAAGAGACCCAGTACTTC,CSAVDWKETQYF
TRBJ2-7,TRBD2,TRBV6-2/TRBV6-3,NA,TGTGCCAGCAGTTACCAGGGACTAGCGGGGCAGTACTTC,CASSYQGLAGQYF
TRBJ2-2,NA,TRBV14,NA,TGTGCCGGCAGCCTAATCATTCCCGGGGTATCGGGGGAGCTGTTTTTT,CAGSLIIPGVSGELFF
TRBJ1-3,TRBD1,TRBV5-1,few,TGCGCCAGCAGCATGGGGACAGCTGGAAACACCATATATTTT,CASSMGTAGNTIYF
TRBJ2-2,NA,TRBV5-1,few,TGCGCCAGCAGCTTGGAACCCGGTTTAGGGGAGCTGTTTTTT,CASSLEPGLGELFF
TRBJ2-7,NA,TRBV4-1,NA,TGCGCCAGCAGCCACGGGAGTCCCTACGAGCAGTACTTC,CASSHGSPYEQYF
TRBJ2-7,TRBD1,TRBV20-1,NA,TGCAGCAGGGGGTGGGCGGGCGAGCAGTACTTC,CSRGWAGEQYF
TRBJ2-4,TRBD2,TRBV4-1,few,TGCGCCAGCAGCCAAGACCGGCCTAGCGGGATATCAGACATTCAGTACTTC,CASSQDRPSGISDIQYF
TRBJ2-1,TRBD2,TRBV27,few,TGTGCCAGCAGTTTATCTCCTAGCGGGAGGGAAGAGCAGTTCTTC,CASSLSPSGREEQFF
TRBJ2-2,NA,TRBV5-1,NA,TGCGCCAGCAGCTTGGAGCAGGCGACCACCGGGGAGCTGTTTTTT,CASSLEQATTGELFF
TRBJ2-7,NA,TRBV21-1,NA,TGTGCCAGCAGAAAAACGACAGGGAGTGAAAACGAGCAGTACTTC,CASRKTTGSENEQYF
TRBJ2-5,NA,TRBV7-9,many,TGTGCCAGCAGCTCCCTGGGTATCGCGGAGACCCAGTACTTC,CASSSLGIAETQYF